This T cell receptor (beta chain) was profiled in a study of cytomegalovirus exposure and HLA in healthy donors. On the study more broadly: Per a later analysis, the roughly 690 first-cohort and 120 validation repertoires shared one platform. Points from the study as a whole: Most TCR sequences were uncommon, yet certain public TCRs appeared in many donors.

TCRdb's copy holds only in-frame clones and misses some; the assay was immunoSEQ multiplex PCR. Of tens of thousands of clones listed, roughly nine tenths were seen once; the top ten hold approximately 1.5%. V gave up 4 bases and J gave up 7 bases, with 20 bases separating them. The CDR3 runs to 16 residues. Germline loops: CDR1 LNHDA, CDR2 SQIVND (reference sequence). Points on this clone: Its antigen is unidentified.

Sequenced input: PBMCs. The clonotype originates from a man younger than 30 in good health and CMV-seronegative. The genes are TRBV19 and TRBJ2-1; weak D call: TRBD1 (6 bases). CDR3 sequence (DNA): TGTGCCAGTAGTACCGTAACAGGGTCCCAGGGTAATGAGCAGTTCTTC. This sequence encodes CASSTVTGSQGNEQFF.